This T cell receptor (beta chain) is from a study of post-analysis software for immune sequencing data. About this clonotype: What it recognizes is unknown.

Findings of the study overall: Patients had higher frequencies than controls of roughly five TRBV segments, including TRBV5-6, TRBV5-1 and TRBV20-1. With F measure, samples from one preparation batch clustered together strongly.

This CDR3 comprises 17 residues. The junction had 15 bases not matched to a gene; V was cut back by 4 bases and J by 3 bases. Germline V lookup: CDR1 LGHNA, CDR2 YNFKEQ. TCR beta cDNA libraries included unique molecular identifiers. MiXCR, applied by TCRdb to the PCR reads, yields one record per CDR3 protein. This table holds about 430,000 distinct CDR3 sequences, more than 30% found once. The clonotype comes from a girl aged 2 to 9 with multiple sclerosis. Input material: blood. This chain links TRBV4-2 with TRBJ2-7; 7 nucleotides line up with TRBD1. In DNA form, the CDR3 reads TGTGCCAGCAGCCCGAGACAGGGTGGCTGGTCGAACTACGAGCAGTACTTC. It is translated as CASSPRQGGWSNYEQYF.